This T cell receptor (beta chain) was observed in a study of blood T cell repertoires in COVID-19. Per the authors' pipeline: Reference gene primer amplification yielded estimated nucleated cell counts. The assay was immunoSEQ multiplex PCR, and TCRdb's table has in-frame clones only and misses some. The DNA gave D and trimming, while V, J and clone size come from that table. Altogether 300,000 to 350,000 clones are present, around nine tenths being singletons, with the ten largest covering about 7.3%. Followed longitudinally, the Seattle patients had been enrolled during active infection. This clone has a handful of counts. Germline-derived CDR1 and CDR2 are SEHNR and FQNEAQ (reference sequence). The V and J ends lost 4 bases and 0 bases respectively, with 6 bases between them. The CDR3 has 13 residues.

Sequenced sample: peripheral blood. V and J are TRBV7-9 and TRBJ1-1; no clear D gene. The TCR was taken from a woman aged 70 to 79 with COVID-19, enrolled during active disease. The CDR3 DNA reads TGTGCCAGCAGCTCCAACATGAACACTGAAGCTTTCTTT. Its translation: CASSSNMNTEAFF.